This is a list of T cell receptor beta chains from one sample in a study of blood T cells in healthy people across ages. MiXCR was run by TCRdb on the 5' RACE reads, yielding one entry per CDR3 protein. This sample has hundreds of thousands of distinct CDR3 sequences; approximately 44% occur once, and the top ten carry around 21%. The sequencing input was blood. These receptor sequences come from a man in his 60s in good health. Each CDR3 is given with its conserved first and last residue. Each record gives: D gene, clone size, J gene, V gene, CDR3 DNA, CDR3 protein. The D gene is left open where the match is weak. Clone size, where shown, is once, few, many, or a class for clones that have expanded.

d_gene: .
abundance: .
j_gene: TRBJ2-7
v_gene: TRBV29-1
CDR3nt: TGCAGCGTTGGCGAACCGGGACGGGCTACCTACGAGCAGTACTTC
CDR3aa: CSVGEPGRATYEQYF

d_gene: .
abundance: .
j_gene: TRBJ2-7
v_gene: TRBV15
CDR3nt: TGTGCCACCAGCAGAGATAAAGGGGGGACCGAGCAGTACTTC
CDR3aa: CATSRDKGGTEQYF

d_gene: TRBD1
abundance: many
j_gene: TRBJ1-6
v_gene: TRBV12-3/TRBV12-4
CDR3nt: TGTGCCAGCAGTCCACAGACAGGGGGGCATTCACCCCTCCACTTT
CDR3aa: CASSPQTGGHSPLHF

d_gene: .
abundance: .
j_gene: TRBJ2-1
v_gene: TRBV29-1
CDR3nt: TGCAGCGTTGCTTCGGTGAACAATGAGCGGTTCTTC
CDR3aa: CSVASVNNERFF

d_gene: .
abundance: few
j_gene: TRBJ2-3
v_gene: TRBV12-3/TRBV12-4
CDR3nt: TGTGCCAGCAGCTTACCGCACTACACAGATACGCAGTATTTT
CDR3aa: CASSLPHYTDTQYF

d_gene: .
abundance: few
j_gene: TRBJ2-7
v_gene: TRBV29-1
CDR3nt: TGCAGCGTTGCTCTAGACGCCTACGAGCAGTACTTC
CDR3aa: CSVALDAYEQYF

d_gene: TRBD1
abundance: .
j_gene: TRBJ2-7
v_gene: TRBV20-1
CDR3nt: TGCAGTGCTCCCGACAGGGTGGGGAACGAGCAGTACTTC
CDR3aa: CSAPDRVGNEQYF

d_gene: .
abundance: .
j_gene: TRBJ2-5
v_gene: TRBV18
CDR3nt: TGTGCCAGCTCACGCAACGATAAAGAGACCCAGTACTTC
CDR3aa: CASSRNDKETQYF

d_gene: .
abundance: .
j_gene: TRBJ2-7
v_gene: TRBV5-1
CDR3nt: TGCGCCAGCAGCTTGGCGAGCCAGGGGATGTACGAGCAGTACTTC
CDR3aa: CASSLASQGMYEQYF

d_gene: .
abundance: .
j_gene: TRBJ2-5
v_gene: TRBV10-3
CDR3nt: TGTGCCATCAGTGAGTCCAGGGGGGTCCAAGAGACCCAGTACTTC
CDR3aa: CAISESRGVQETQYF

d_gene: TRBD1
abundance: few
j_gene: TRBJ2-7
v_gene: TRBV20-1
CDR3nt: TGCAGTGCTAGAGGGGGACAGGGGCTCTCCTACGAGCAGTACTTC
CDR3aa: CSARGGQGLSYEQYF

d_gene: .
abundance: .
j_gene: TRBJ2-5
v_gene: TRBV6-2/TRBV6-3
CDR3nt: TGTGCCAGCAGTTACGAGGTTAAGACCCAGTACTTC
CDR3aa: CASSYEVKTQYF

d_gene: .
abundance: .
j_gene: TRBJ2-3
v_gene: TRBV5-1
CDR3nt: TGCGCCAGCAGCTTGGGACACCTTTCCACAGATACGCAGTATTTT
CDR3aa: CASSLGHLSTDTQYF

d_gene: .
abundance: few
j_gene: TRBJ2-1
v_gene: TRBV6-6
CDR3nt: TGTGCCAGCGGGGGGACAATCCAGGGGAATGAGCAGTTCTTC
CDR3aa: CASGGTIQGNEQFF

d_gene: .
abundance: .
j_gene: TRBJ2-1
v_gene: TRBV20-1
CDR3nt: TGCAGTGCTACTAATCCCCTTAGCTCCTACGAGCAGTTCTTC
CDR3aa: CSATNPLSSYEQFF

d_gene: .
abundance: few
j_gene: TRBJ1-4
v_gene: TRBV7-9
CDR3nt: TGTGCCAGCAGCCTCACCAATGAAAAACTGTTTTTT
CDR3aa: CASSLTNEKLFF

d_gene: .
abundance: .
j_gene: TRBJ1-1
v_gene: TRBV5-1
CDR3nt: TGCGCCAGCAGCTGGGACGGGGGGACTGAAGCTTTCTTT
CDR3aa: CASSWDGGTEAFF

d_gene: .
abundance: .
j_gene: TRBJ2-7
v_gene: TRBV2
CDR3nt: TGTGCCAGCAACGGGGGGCCAGGCGAGCAGTACTTC
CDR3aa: CASNGGPGEQYF

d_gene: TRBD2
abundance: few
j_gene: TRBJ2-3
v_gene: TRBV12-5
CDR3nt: TGTGCTAGTGCCGCCGGACTAGCGGGGGGCACAGATACGCAGTATTTT
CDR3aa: CASAAGLAGGTDTQYF

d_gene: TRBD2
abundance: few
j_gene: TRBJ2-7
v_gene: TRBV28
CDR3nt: TGTGCCAGCGGTAGCGGGGGGGCTGACAGTTACGAGCAGTACTTC
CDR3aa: CASGSGGADSYEQYF

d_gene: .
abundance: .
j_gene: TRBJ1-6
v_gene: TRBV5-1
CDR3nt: TGCGCCAGCAGCTTGTTCGCAGAAAGCTCCTATAATTCACCCCTCCACTTT
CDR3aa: CASSLFAESSYNSPLHF

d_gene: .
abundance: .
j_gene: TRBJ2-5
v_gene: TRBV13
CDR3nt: TGTGCCAGCAGACTAGGGGGGGTCAATGAGCAGTACTTC
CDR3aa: CASRLGGVNEQYF

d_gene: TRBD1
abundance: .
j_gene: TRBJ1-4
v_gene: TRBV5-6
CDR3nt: TGTGCCAGCAGCTTGGGACAGGGGACGTCTAATGAAAAACTGTTTTTT
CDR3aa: CASSLGQGTSNEKLFF

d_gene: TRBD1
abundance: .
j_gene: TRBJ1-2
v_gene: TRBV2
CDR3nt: TGTGCCAGCAGTCTGGACAGGATCAGTGGCTACACCTTC
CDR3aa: CASSLDRISGYTF